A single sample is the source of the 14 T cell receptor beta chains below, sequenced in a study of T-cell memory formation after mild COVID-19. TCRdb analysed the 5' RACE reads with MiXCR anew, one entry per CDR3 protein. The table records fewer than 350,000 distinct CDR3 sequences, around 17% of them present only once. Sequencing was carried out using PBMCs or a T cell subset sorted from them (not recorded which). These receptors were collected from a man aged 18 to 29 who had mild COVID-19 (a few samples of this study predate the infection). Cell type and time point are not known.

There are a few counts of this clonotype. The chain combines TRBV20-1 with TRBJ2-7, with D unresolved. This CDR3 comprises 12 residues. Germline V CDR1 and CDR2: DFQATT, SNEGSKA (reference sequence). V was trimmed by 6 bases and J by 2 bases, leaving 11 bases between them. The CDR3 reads CSARQYTYEQYF. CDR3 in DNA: TGCAGTGCCAGGCAGTATACCTACGAGCAGTACTTC.

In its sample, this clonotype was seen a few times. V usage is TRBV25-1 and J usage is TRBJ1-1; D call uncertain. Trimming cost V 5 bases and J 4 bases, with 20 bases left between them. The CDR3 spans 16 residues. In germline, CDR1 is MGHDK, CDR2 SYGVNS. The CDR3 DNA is TGTGCCAGCAGTCCGCGACCGCCCGGGGTGGGCACTGAAGCTTTCTTT. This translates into CASSPRPPGVGTEAFF.

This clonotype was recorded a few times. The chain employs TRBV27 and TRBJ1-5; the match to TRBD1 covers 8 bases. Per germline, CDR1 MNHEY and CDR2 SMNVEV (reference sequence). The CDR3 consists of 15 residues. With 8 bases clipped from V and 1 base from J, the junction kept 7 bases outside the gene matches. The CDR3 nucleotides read TGTGCCAGCTCCAGGGCAGGGGGCAGCAATCAGCCCCAGCATTTT. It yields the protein CASSRAGGSNQPQHF.

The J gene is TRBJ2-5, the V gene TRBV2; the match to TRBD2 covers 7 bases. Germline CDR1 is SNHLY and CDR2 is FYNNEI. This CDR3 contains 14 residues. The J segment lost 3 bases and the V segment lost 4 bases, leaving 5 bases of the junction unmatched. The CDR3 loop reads CASSGAGTKETQYF. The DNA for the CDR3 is TGTGCCAGCAGTGGAGCGGGGACTAAAGAGACCCAGTACTTC.

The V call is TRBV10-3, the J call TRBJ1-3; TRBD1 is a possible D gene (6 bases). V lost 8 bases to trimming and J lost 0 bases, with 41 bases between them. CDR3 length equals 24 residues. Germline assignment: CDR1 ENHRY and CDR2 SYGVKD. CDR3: CAIYTTSRALGQIGLLSSGNTIYF. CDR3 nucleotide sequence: TGTGCCATCTACACTACTAGTCGCGCCCTAGGACAGATCGGCCTTTTGAGCTCTGGAAACACCATATATTTT.

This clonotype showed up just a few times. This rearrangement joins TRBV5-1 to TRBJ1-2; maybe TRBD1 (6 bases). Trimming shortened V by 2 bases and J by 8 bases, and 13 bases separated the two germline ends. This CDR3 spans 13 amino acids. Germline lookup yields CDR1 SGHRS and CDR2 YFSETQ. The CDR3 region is CASSFVQDRGYTF. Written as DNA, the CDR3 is TGCGCCAGCAGCTTTGTCCAGGACAGAGGCTACACCTTC.

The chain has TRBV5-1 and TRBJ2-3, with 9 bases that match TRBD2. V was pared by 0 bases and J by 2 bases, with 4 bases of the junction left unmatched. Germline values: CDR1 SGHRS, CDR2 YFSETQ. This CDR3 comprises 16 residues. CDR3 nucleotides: TGCGCCAGCAGCTTGGTCACTAGCGGGTTCACAGATACGCAGTATTTT. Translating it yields CASSLVTSGFTDTQYF.

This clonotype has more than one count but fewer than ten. In DNA form, the CDR3 reads TGTGCCAGCAGTAAGGGGGACGGAAACACCATATATTTT. The encoded protein is CASSKGDGNTIYF. The chain has TRBV12-3 or TRBV12-4 and TRBJ1-3; the D gene is possibly TRBD1 (6 bases). V was clipped by 5 bases and J by 4 bases, with 9 bases between them. This CDR3 is built from 13 residues.

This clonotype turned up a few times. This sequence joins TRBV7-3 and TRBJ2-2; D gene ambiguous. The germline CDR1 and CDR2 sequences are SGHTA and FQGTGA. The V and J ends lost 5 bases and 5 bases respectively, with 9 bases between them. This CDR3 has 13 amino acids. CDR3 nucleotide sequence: TGTGCCAGCAGCGCGGAACCAACCGGGGAGCTGTTTTTT. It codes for CASSAEPTGELFF.

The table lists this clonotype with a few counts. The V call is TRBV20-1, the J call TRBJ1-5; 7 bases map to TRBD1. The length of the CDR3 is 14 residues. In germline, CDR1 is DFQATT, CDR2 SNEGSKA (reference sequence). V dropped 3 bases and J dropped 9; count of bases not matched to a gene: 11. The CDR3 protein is CSASRTTGSGPQHF. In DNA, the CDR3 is TGCAGTGCTAGCCGCACGACAGGGAGTGGGCCCCAGCATTTT.

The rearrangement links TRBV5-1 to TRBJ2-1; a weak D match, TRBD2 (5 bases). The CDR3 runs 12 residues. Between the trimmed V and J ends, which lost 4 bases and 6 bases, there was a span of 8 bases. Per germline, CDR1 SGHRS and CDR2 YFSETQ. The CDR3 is CASSITSNEQFF. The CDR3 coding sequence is TGCGCCAGCAGCATTACTAGCAATGAGCAGTTCTTC.

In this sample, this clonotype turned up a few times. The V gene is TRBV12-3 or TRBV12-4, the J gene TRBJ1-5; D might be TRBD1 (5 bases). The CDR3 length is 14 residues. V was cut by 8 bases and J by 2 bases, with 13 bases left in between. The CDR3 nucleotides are TGTGCCAGCGCGACGGCGGGGGGCAATCAGCCCCAGCATTTT. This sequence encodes CASATAGGNQPQHF.

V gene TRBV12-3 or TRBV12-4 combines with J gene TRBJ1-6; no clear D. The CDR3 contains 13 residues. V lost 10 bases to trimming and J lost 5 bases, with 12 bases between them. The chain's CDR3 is CATSGPNNSPLHF. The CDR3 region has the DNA TGTGCCACATCGGGCCCAAATAATTCACCCCTCCACTTT.

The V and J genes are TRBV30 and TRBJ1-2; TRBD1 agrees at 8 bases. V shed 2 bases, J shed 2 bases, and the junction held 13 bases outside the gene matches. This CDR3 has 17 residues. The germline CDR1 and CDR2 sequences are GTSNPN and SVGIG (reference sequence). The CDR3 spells CAWSRPGTGYFNYGYTF. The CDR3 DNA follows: TGTGCCTGGAGTCGTCCCGGGACAGGATACTTCAACTATGGCTACACCTTC.